This T cell receptor beta chain was found in a study of T cell responses to AZD1222 COVID-19 vaccine. Clones were read by immunoSEQ multiplex PCR, and TCRdb kept only the in-frame ones, dropping some. The profile covers some 100,000 clones, with 80% to 90% appearing a single time and about 2.7% taken by the ten largest. This CDR3 comprises 17 residues. The analysis combined second doses at about 4 or about 12 weeks. This clone was seen only a few times. Its target is not known. Study-level findings and limits: The sample set comprised mostly white British donors with more females, and clonal diversity was possibly underestimated.

Source: peripheral blood, taken 28 days after the second AZD1222 dose. This TCR derives from an adult who received the AZD1222 COVID-19 vaccine. The rearrangement links TRBV12-2 to TRBJ1-6; TRBD1, the D gene given by the table, was not confirmed from the DNA. TRBV12-2 is a pseudogene. Written as DNA, the CDR3 is TGTGCAAGTCGCTCCTATCAGCCGGGACAGGGAGAGTTACCCCTCCACTTT. Its protein product is CASRSYQPGQGELPLHF.